This T cell receptor (beta chain) comes out of a study of response to subunit inactivated influenza vaccine. Trimming shortened V by 0 bases and J by 3 bases, and 10 bases separated the two germline ends. The CDR3 loop spans 14 amino acids. The germline CDR1 and CDR2 sequences are SGHRS and YFSETQ. From the RT-PCR reads, TCRdb called clonotypes with MiXCR, one entry per CDR3 protein. The table shows about 580,000 distinct CDR3 sequences, with approximately 14% occurring only once. Study-level results: The authors put forward the suggestion that each seasonal influenza vaccination may bring in only a limited number of new T cells.

For this clonotype: The antigen is not known.

Here the sequenced sample was PBMCs from blood, taken less than 13 days after vaccination. This TCR was recovered from a middle-aged man who received an inactivated influenza vaccine. The gene calls are TRBV5-1 and TRBJ2-7, with D possibly TRBD2 on 6 matching bases. The CDR3 DNA sequence: TGCGCCAGCAGCTTGGTTGGAGGGGTCTACGAGCAGTACTTC. This codes for CASSLVGGVYEQYF.